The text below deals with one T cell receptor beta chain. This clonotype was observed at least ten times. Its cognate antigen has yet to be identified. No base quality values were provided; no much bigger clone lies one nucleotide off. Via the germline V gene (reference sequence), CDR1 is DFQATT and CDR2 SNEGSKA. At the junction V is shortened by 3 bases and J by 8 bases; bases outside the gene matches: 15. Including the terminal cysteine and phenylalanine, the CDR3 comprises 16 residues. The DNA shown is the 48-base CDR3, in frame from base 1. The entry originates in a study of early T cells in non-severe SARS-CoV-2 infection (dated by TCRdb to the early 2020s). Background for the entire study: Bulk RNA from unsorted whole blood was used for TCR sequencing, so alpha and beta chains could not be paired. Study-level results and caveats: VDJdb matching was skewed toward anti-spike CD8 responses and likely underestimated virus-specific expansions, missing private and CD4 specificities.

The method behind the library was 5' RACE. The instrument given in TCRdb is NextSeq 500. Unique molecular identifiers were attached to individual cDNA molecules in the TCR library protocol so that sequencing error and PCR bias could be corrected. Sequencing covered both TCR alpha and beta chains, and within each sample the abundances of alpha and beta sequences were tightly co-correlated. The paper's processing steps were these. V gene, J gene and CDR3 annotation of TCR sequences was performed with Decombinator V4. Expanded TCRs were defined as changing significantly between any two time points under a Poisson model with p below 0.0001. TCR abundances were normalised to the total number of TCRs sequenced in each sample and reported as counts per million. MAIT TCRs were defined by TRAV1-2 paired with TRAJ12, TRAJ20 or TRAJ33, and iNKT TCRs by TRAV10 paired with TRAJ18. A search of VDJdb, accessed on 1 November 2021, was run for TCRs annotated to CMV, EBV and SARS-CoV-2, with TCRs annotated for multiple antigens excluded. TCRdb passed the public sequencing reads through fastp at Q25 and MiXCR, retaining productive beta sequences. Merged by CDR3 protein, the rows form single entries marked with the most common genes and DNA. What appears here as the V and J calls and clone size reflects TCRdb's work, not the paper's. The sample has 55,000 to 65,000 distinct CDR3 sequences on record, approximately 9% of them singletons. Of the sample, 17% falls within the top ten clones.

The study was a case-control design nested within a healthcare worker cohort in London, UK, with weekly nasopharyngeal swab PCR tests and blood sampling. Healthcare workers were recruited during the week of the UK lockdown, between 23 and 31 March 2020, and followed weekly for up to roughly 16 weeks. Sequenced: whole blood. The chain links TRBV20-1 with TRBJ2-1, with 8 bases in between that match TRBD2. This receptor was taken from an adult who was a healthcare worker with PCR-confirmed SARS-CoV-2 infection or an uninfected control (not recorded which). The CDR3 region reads CSARVTSGMNAYEQFF. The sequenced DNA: TGCAGTGCTAGGGTCACTAGCGGAATGAATGCCTATGAGCAGTTCTTC.